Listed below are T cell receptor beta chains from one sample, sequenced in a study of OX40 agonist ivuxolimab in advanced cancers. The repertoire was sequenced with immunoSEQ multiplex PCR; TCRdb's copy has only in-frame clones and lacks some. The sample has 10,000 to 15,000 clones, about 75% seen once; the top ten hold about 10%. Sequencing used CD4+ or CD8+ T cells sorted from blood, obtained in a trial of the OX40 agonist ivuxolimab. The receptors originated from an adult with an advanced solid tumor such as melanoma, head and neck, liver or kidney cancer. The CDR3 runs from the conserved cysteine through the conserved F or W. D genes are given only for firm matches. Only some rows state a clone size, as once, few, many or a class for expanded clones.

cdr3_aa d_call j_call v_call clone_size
CASSERGIANVLTF . TRBJ2-6 TRBV6-1 medium-sized
CASSLTGSGANVLTF . TRBJ2-6 TRBV27 .
CASSYPTGSGANVLTF TRBD1 TRBJ2-6 TRBV6-6 .
CATSRDRGPEKLFF TRBD1 TRBJ1-4 TRBV15 .
CASSQEEGDTDTQYF . TRBJ2-3 TRBV4-3 .
CASSFDRVSDTQYF TRBD1 TRBJ2-3 TRBV5-1 few
CASSLTTGELFF . TRBJ2-2 TRBV7-9 once
CASSQEGLVGDTQYF . TRBJ2-3 TRBV4-1 once
CASSDSNTEAFF . TRBJ1-1 TRBV27 .
CAISEGLGVTDTQYF . TRBJ2-3 TRBV10-3 .
CASSPEPHRGYTF . TRBJ1-2 TRBV28 medium-sized
CASSYSLAGIGEKLFF . TRBJ1-4 TRBV6-6 .
CASSLELAGLPHEQYF TRBD2 TRBJ2-7 TRBV5-4 medium-sized
CASSQESGQGGSPLHF TRBD1 TRBJ1-6 TRBV4-3 .
CASSQVRLARGTGELFF . TRBJ2-2 TRBV14 once
CASSSSYGLDSPLHF . TRBJ1-6 TRBV28 .
CASSPLAAAYNEQFF TRBD2 TRBJ2-1 TRBV7-3 few
CASSYPISGGTGELFF . TRBJ2-2 TRBV7-8 .
CASSPASGVLQEQYF TRBD2 TRBJ2-7 TRBV7-2 few
CASSLELRGYEQYF . TRBJ2-7 TRBV13 .
CASSAQTVNTEAFF . TRBJ1-1 TRBV6-4 .
CASILWPQGSYEQYF . TRBJ2-7 TRBV2 .
CASTGTNASYTQYF TRBD2 TRBJ2-3 TRBV7-9 .
CAISVGGGRRSYEQYF TRBD2 TRBJ2-7 TRBV10-3 few
CASSQDPSVWGEQYF . TRBJ2-7 TRBV4-2 .
CASSYGPGELFF . TRBJ2-2 TRBV6-6 .
CASSLVPGGPSYEQYF . TRBJ2-7 TRBV11-2 .
CASSDSVFSYEQYF . TRBJ2-7 TRBV25-1 .
CASSYTGENQPQHF TRBD1 TRBJ1-5 TRBV6-6 .
CASSYIGEQFF . TRBJ2-1 TRBV6-6 .
CASNTGRTSGDTEAFF . TRBJ1-1 TRBV28 .
CASSIGDLEHNEQFF . TRBJ2-1 TRBV19 medium-sized
CASSEGGGDTEAFF . TRBJ1-1 TRBV2 .
CASSLTGVAEAFF . TRBJ1-1 TRBV7-3 .
CASSLGAGGPGTDTQYF TRBD2 TRBJ2-3 TRBV7-6 .
CASSFVRVTEGSFF . TRBJ1-1 TRBV28 .
CASSLILAGGRNEQFF TRBD2 TRBJ2-1 TRBV28 few
CASSFFLDTGLDNEQFF . TRBJ2-1 TRBV28 .
CASSLGADHEQYF . TRBJ2-7 TRBV5-1 .
CASRETGGHYEQYF TRBD1 . TRBV6-5 .
CASSEGDGPISYEQYF . TRBJ2-7 TRBV9 .
CASSEAPDSSYEQYF . TRBJ2-7 TRBV2 once
CASSTIAGGFNEQFF TRBD2 TRBJ2-1 TRBV19 medium-sized
CASSQRSTGLNTEAFF TRBD1 TRBJ1-1 TRBV4-1 .
CASSDGEKHSNQPQHF . TRBJ1-5 TRBV10-2 .
CASSPGTSGNTDTQYF TRBD2 TRBJ2-3 TRBV27 .